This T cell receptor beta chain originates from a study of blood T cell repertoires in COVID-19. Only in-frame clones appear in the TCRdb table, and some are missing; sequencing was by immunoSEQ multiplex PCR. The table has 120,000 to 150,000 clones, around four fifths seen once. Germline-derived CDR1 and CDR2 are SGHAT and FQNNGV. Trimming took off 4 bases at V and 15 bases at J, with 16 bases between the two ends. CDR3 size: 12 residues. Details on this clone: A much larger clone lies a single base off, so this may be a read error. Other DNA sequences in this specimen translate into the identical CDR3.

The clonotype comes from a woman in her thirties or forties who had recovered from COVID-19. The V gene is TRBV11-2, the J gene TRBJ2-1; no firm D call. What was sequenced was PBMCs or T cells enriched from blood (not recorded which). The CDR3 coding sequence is TGTGCCAGCAGCTCCGTCTCCCCACACCGGTTCTTC. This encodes CASSSVSPHRFF.